This T cell receptor beta chain was obtained from a study of PD-L1 blockade in urothelial cancer. This CDR3 is 14 amino acids long. The ends were cut back, 4 bases at V and 7 bases at J, with 17 bases in the middle. Germline V gene sequence: CDR1 SGHRS, CDR2 YFSETQ. Each individual provided 1 to 8 samples (taken pretreatment and on-treatment). Measured with immunoSEQ multiplex PCR; TCRdb has only the in-frame clones, and not every one. The sample shows 44,000 or so clones, 70% to 90% of them seen only once. The J gene is TRBJ1-2, the V gene TRBV5-1; D may be TRBD1 (5 bases). This receptor was obtained from a man aged 80 or over with urothelial cancer. The sample was PBMCs, taken around atezolizumab (anti-PD-L1) treatment. CDR3 nucleotide sequence: TGCGCCAGCAGCCCCGAGGCGGGGGTAGCTGGCTACACCTTC. Its protein product is CASSPEAGVAGYTF.